A selection of T cell receptor beta chains follows, all from one sample in a study of blood T cells in healthy people across ages. TCRdb called the 5' RACE reads again in MiXCR, with one record for every CDR3 protein. The sample consists of 1.5 million to 2 million distinct CDR3 sequences, 28% of them appearing once. Sequencing input: blood. These receptors came from a woman aged 25 to 39 in good health. Both conserved end residues are part of each CDR3. A D gene is named only where the DNA matches it firmly. A row's size may be missing; if present it is once, few, many or a size class.

V,D,size,J,CDR3,DNA
TRBV7-9,TRBD2,NA,TRBJ2-1,CASSLVRLAVNEQFF,TGTGCCAGCAGCTTAGTTCGGCTAGCGGTTAATGAGCAGTTCTTC
TRBV5-1,NA,NA,TRBJ2-1,CASSLGVDENEQFF,TGCGCCAGCAGCTTGGGGGTTGATGAGAATGAGCAGTTCTTC
TRBV20-1,TRBD1,few,TRBJ1-6,CSARFGTGDNSPLHF,TGCAGTGCTAGGTTTGGGACAGGTGATAATTCACCCCTCCACTTT
TRBV28,NA,NA,TRBJ2-5,CASSVGSAGETQYF,TGTGCCAGCAGCGTAGGAAGCGCCGGAGAGACCCAGTACTTC
TRBV29-1,NA,NA,TRBJ2-1,CSVAQQGEQFF,TGCAGCGTTGCCCAGCAGGGAGAGCAGTTCTTC
TRBV29-1,TRBD1,NA,TRBJ1-2,CSVYRGDYGYTF,TGCAGCGTTTACAGGGGGGACTATGGCTACACCTTC
TRBV11-3,NA,NA,TRBJ2-2,CASSLNNLNTGELFF,TGTGCCAGCAGCTTAAACAATTTAAACACCGGGGAGCTGTTTTTT
TRBV5-1,NA,few,TRBJ2-5,CASSLAVFEETQYF,TGCGCCAGCAGCTTGGCGGTCTTCGAAGAGACCCAGTACTTC
TRBV6-1,TRBD2,many,TRBJ2-7,CASSPQLAGASYEQYF,TGTGCCAGCAGTCCCCAACTAGCGGGAGCCTCCTACGAGCAGTACTTC
TRBV9,NA,NA,TRBJ1-3,CASSVDRAGDTIYF,TGTGCCAGCAGCGTAGACAGGGCAGGAGACACCATATATTTT
TRBV5-8,NA,few,TRBJ1-2,CASSLAGAHYGYTF,TGTGCCAGCAGCTTGGCAGGGGCTCACTATGGCTACACCTTC
TRBV7-9,NA,NA,TRBJ2-2,CASSPDRSALTGELFF,TGTGCCAGCAGCCCGGACAGATCAGCGTTGACCGGGGAGCTGTTTTTT
TRBV29-1,NA,few,TRBJ1-1,CGAAGANTEAFF,TGCGGAGCGGCAGGGGCGAACACTGAAGCTTTCTTT
TRBV7-2,TRBD1,once,TRBJ1-3,CASSSDRGRGNTIYF,TGTGCCAGCAGCTCGGACAGGGGGCGCGGAAACACCATATATTTT
TRBV20-1,NA,NA,TRBJ2-7,CSARRPGRMNEQYF,TGCAGTGCTAGACGCCCGGGGCGAATGAACGAGCAGTACTTC
TRBV28,NA,NA,TRBJ2-7,CASSPTQGGSEQYF,TGTGCCAGCAGCCCCACCCAGGGGGGCTCCGAGCAGTACTTC
TRBV12-3/TRBV12-4,NA,many,TRBJ1-1,CASKEGAEAFF,TGTGCCAGCAAGGAGGGGGCTGAAGCTTTCTTT
TRBV7-2,NA,few,TRBJ2-1,CASSSGQRFYNEQFF,TGTGCCAGCAGCTCCGGACAAAGATTCTACAATGAGCAGTTCTTC
TRBV5-1,NA,NA,TRBJ1-4,CASSLTTPNEKLFF,TGCGCCAGCAGCTTGACAACCCCTAATGAAAAACTGTTTTTT
TRBV10-1,NA,many,TRBJ2-7,CASSERAGPLYEQYF,TGCGCCAGCAGTGAACGAGCGGGCCCCCTCTACGAGCAGTACTTC
TRBV10-2,TRBD2,NA,TRBJ2-1,CASSPGTSGKTYNEQFF,TGCGCCAGCAGCCCCGGGACTAGCGGGAAGACGTACAATGAGCAGTTCTTC
TRBV10-3,NA,NA,TRBJ2-1,CAISEMVGIYEQFF,TGTGCCATCAGTGAGATGGTGGGCATTTATGAGCAGTTCTTC
TRBV20-1,NA,few,TRBJ2-7,CSAIGSSAPYEQYF,TGCAGTGCTATAGGTTCTTCGGCACCCTACGAGCAGTACTTC
TRBV4-3,NA,NA,TRBJ2-7,CASSQDFVWERSTYEQYF,TGCGCCAGCAGCCAAGATTTCGTCTGGGAAAGATCAACCTACGAGCAGTACTTC
TRBV9,NA,few,TRBJ2-1,CASSLTQGISNEQFF,TGTGCCAGCAGCCTGACGCAGGGCATATCCAATGAGCAGTTCTTC
TRBV9,TRBD1,few,TRBJ2-1,CASSPLDRERGEQFF,TGTGCCAGCAGCCCGCTGGACAGGGAGAGGGGAGAGCAGTTCTTC
TRBV5-1,TRBD2,few,TRBJ2-3,CASRGTSGVSTDTQYF,TGCGCCAGCAGGGGGACTAGCGGGGTCAGCACAGATACGCAGTATTTT
TRBV20-1,TRBD1,few,TRBJ1-2,CSAMTGRSYGYTF,TGCAGTGCAATGACAGGGAGGTCCTATGGCTACACCTTC
TRBV7-9,NA,NA,TRBJ2-5,CASRPGLGETQYF,TGTGCCAGCAGACCCGGATTAGGGGAGACCCAGTACTTC
TRBV20-1,TRBD2,few,TRBJ2-5,CSARPGLAGGFQETQYF,TGCAGTGCTAGGCCGGGACTAGCGGGGGGATTCCAAGAGACCCAGTACTTC
TRBV5-8,NA,few,TRBJ1-2,CASSLRSEHYGYTF,TGTGCCAGCAGCTTACGGTCCGAACACTATGGCTACACCTTC
TRBV28,TRBD1,NA,TRBJ2-7,CASSFRGQGARNYEQYF,TGTGCCAGCAGTTTCCGGGGACAGGGGGCGCGTAACTACGAGCAGTACTTC
TRBV11-2,TRBD1,NA,TRBJ2-3,CASSLASGQDTQYF,TGTGCCAGCAGCTTAGCCTCGGGACAGGATACGCAGTATTTT
TRBV6-2/TRBV6-3,NA,NA,TRBJ1-1,CASTPGPDWAEAFF,TGTGCCAGCACCCCGGGCCCGGATTGGGCTGAAGCTTTCTTT
TRBV20-1,TRBD1,NA,TRBJ1-1,CSAREGQPNTEAFF,TGCAGTGCTAGAGAGGGACAGCCGAACACTGAAGCTTTCTTT
TRBV3-1,NA,NA,TRBJ2-3,CASSQRPGGDTQYF,TGTGCCAGCAGCCAACGGCCGGGCGGGGATACGCAGTATTTT
TRBV29-1,NA,once,TRBJ2-1,CSVGGRDSYNERYF,TGCAGCGTTGGGGGCAGAGACTCCTACAATGAGCGGTACTTC
TRBV29-1,TRBD2,few,TRBJ2-3,CSVESSGRTDTQYF,TGCAGCGTTGAGTCTAGCGGCCGCACAGATACGCAGTATTTT
TRBV20-1,NA,many,TRBJ2-7,CSARAPGITYEQYF,TGCAGTGCTAGGGCTCCAGGGATCACCTACGAGCAGTACTTC
TRBV20-1,TRBD1,NA,TRBJ2-7,CSAKPGQDYEQYF,TGCAGTGCTAAACCGGGACAGGACTACGAGCAGTACTTC
TRBV20-1,NA,NA,TRBJ1-2,CSAGESGWSGYTF,TGCAGCGCTGGAGAGTCGGGTTGGAGTGGCTACACCTTC
TRBV19,NA,NA,TRBJ2-1,CASCIVGRGGNEQFF,TGTGCCAGTTGTATTGTCGGCAGGGGAGGCAATGAGCAGTTCTTC
TRBV7-2,NA,few,TRBJ2-5,CASSLVGGDTETQYF,TGTGCCAGCAGCTTAGTGGGCGGGGATACGGAGACCCAGTACTTC
TRBV6-5,NA,NA,TRBJ1-1,CASSYVTPGTEAFF,TGTGCCAGCAGTTACGTGACCCCGGGGACTGAAGCTTTCTTT
TRBV20-1,NA,NA,TRBJ1-1,CSASQGSDTEAFF,TGCAGTGCCTCCCAGGGAAGCGACACTGAAGCTTTCTTT
TRBV6-2/TRBV6-3,NA,NA,TRBJ2-7,CASSRGMPPYEQYF,TGTGCCAGTAGTCGGGGCATGCCTCCCTACGAGCAGTACTTC
TRBV5-1,TRBD1,NA,TRBJ2-7,CASSLPGTVSEQYF,TGCGCCAGCAGCTTACCCGGGACAGTCTCCGAGCAGTACTTC
TRBV20-1,TRBD2,NA,TRBJ2-1,CSVPPFSGTEPYNEQFF,TGCAGTGTTCCCCCCTTTAGCGGGACGGAGCCTTACAATGAGCAGTTCTTC